This TCR beta chain came from a study of beta chain features in type 1 diabetes. Overall study: Examination covered some 99,000,000 sorted cells spanning all samples.

This clone was found a few times. The antigen is not known. Distinct nucleotide sequences in the sample also encode this CDR3. The V gene's germline CDR1 is SGHTA and CDR2 FQGTGA. Trimming took off 1 base at V and 3 bases at J, with 11 bases between the two ends. The CDR3 runs to 15 residues. Findings and limits, study-wide: Junctions at VDJ sites from type 1 diabetes patients had fewer insertions and more deletions. Shorter TCRB CDR3s, moderately but significantly so, were found in Type 1 diabetes patients in all four CD4+ subsets.

Markers CD45RO/CCR7/CD25/CD127/CD95/CD27 served to sort CD4+ naive, central memory, regulatory and stem cell-like memory cells. The authors reverse transcribed all of the isolated RNA, so sequencing captured expressed TCRB transcripts. Repertoires were generated with immunoSEQ multiplex PCR, while TCRdb's copy carries only in-frame clones and drops some. This table has under 150,000 clones, approximately 10% appearing once. The sample taken for sequencing was central memory CD4+ T cells from blood. This clonotype was sampled from a man younger than 40 with type 1 diabetes. The chain couples TRBV7-3 to TRBJ2-3, with D tentatively TRBD1 (5 bases). CDR3 sequence (DNA): TGTGCCAGCAGCTTAATTCCAGGGTCGACAGATACGCAGTATTTT. The encoded protein is CASSLIPGSTDTQYF.